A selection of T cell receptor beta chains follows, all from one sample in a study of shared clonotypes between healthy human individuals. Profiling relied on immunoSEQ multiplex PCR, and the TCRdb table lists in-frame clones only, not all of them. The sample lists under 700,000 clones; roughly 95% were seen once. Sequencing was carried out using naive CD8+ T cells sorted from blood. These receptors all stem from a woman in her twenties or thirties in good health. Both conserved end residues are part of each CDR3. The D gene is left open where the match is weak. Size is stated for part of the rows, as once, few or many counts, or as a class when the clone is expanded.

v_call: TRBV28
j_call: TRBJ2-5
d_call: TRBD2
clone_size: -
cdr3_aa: CASSLEGTSGYF
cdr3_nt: TGTGCCAGCAGTCTGGAGGGGACTAGCGGGTACTTC

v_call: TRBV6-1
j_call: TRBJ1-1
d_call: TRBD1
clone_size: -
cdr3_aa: CASSDRGTGNTEAFF
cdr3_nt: TGTGCCAGCAGTGACCGGGGGACAGGAAACACTGAAGCTTTCTTT

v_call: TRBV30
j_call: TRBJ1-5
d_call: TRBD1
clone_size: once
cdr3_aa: CAWSWTGGNQPQHF
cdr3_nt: TGTGCCTGGAGTTGGACAGGGGGCAATCAGCCCCAGCATTTT

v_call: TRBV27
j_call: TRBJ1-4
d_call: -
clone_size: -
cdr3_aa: CASSFADSNEKLFF
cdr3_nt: TGTGCCAGCAGTTTTGCAGACTCTAATGAAAAACTGTTTTTT

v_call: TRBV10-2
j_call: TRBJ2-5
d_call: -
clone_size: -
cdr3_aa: CASSEWGEETQYF
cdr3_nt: TGCGCCAGCAGTGAGTGGGGCGAGGAGACCCAGTACTTC

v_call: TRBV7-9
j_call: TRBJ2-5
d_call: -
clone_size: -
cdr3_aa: CASSLGTRGSDF
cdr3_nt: TGTGCCAGCAGCTTAGGAACTCGTGGGTCCGACTTC

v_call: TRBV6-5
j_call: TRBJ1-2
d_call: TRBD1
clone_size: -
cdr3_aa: CASSLGTVGDYGYTF
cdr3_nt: TGTGCCAGCAGTTTGGGGACAGTGGGGGACTATGGCTACACCTTC

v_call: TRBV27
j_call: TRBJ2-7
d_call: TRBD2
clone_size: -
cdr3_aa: CASSSLAFSSYEQYF
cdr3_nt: TGTGCCAGCAGTTCACTAGCGTTCAGCTCCTACGAGCAGTACTTC

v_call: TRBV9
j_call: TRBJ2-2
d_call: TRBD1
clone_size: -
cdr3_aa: CASSVGQGYNTPTGELFF
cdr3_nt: TGTGCCAGCAGCGTAGGACAGGGTTATAATACCCCCACCGGGGAGCTGTTTTTT

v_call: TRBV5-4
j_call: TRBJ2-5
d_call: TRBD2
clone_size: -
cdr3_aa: CASSLGLAGFEEIQYF
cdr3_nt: TGTGCCAGCAGCTTGGGACTAGCGGGGTTCGAAGAGATCCAGTACTTC

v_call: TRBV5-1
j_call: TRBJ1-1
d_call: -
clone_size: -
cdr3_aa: CASSFSGLNTEAFF
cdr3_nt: TGCGCCAGCAGCTTTTCTGGGTTGAACACTGAAGCTTTCTTT

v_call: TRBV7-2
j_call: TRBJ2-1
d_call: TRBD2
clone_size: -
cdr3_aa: CASSFVVGGPNYNEQFF
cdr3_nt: TGTGCCAGCAGCTTTGTGGTGGGAGGGCCGAACTACAATGAGCAGTTCTTC

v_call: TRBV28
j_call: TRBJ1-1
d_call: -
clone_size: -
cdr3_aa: CASSLGPHEEEFEAFF
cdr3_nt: TGTGCCAGCAGTTTAGGCCCCCATGAGGAGGAATTCGAAGCTTTCTTT

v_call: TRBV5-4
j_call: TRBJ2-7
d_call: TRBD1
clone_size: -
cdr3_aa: CASSLGDRPYEQYF
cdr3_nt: TGTGCCAGCAGCTTAGGGGACAGACCCTACGAGCAGTACTTC

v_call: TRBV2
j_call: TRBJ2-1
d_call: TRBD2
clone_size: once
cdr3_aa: CASSDLAAPYNEQFF
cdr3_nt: TGTGCCAGCAGTGATCTAGCGGCCCCCTACAATGAGCAGTTCTTC

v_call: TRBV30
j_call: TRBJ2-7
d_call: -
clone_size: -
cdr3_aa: CAWSSGVGRFTYEQYF
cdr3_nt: TGTGCCTGGAGTTCCGGAGTGGGCAGGTTCACCTACGAGCAGTACTTC

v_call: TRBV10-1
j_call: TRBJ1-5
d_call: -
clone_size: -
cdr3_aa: CASSESSQPQHF
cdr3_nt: TGCGCCAGCAGTGAGTCCAGCCAGCCCCAGCATTTT

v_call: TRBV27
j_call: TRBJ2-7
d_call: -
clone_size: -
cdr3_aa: CASSLVGGSVNEQYF
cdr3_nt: TGTGCCAGCAGTTTAGTCGGGGGTTCCGTTAATGAGCAGTACTTC

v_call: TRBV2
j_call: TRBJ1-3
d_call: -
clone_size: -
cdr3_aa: CASSERGSGNTIYF
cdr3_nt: TGTGCCAGCAGTGAACGGGGATCTGGAAACACCATATATTTT

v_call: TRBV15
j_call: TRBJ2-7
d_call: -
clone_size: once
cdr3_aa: CATHKAGHLYEQYF
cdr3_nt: TGTGCCACCCATAAGGCAGGGCACCTGTACGAGCAGTACTTC

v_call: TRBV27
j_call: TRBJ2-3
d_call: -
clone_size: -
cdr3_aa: CASSLDRVTDTQYF
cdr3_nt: TGTGCCAGCAGTTTAGACAGAGTCACAGATACGCAGTATTTT

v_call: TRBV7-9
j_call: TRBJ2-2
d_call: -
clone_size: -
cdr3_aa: CASSSSLLSTGELFF
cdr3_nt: TGTGCCAGCAGCTCAAGCCTCCTGAGTACCGGGGAGCTGTTTTTT

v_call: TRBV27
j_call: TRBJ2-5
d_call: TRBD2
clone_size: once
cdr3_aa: CASRVRYGGTSGRKQETQYF
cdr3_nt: TGTGCCAGCAGGGTTCGGTACGGTGGGACTAGCGGGAGGAAGCAAGAGACCCAGTACTTC

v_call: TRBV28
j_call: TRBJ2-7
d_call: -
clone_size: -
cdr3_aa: CASSLTSASYEQYF
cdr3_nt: TGTGCCAGCAGTTTAACAAGCGCCTCCTACGAGCAGTACTTC

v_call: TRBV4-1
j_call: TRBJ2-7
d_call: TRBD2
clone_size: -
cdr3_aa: CASSQARGGEGSEQYF
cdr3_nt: TGCGCCAGCAGCCAAGCGCGTGGAGGGGAGGGATCCGAGCAGTACTTC

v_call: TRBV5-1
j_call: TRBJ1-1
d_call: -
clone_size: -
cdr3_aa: CASSLDSMNTEAFF
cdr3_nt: TGCGCCAGCAGCTTGGATTCAATGAACACTGAAGCTTTCTTT

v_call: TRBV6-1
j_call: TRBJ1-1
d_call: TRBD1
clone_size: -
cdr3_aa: CASSDVTGTGLNTEAFF
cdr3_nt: TGTGCCAGCAGTGATGTCACCGGGACAGGGTTGAACACTGAAGCTTTCTTT

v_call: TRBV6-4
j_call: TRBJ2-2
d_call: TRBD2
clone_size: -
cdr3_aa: CASSSLAGNTGELFF
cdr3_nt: TGTGCCAGCAGCTCACTAGCGGGTAACACCGGGGAGCTGTTTTTT

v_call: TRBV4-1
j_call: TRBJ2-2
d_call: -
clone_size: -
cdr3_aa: CASSHSWRVSGELFF
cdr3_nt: TGCGCCAGCAGCCACTCTTGGCGGGTCTCCGGGGAGCTGTTTTTT

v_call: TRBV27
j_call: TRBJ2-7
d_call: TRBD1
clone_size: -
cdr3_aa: CASRPAGQGAYEQYF
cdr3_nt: TGTGCCAGCAGGCCCGCTGGACAGGGGGCCTACGAGCAGTACTTC

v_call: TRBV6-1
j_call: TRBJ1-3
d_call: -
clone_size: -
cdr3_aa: CASRQGDSSGNTIYF
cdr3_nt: TGTGCCAGCAGACAGGGCGACAGCTCTGGAAACACCATATATTTT

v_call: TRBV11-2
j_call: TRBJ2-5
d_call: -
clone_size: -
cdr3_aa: CASSTSGGLETQYF
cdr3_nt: TGTGCCAGCAGCACCTCCGGGGGCTTAGAGACCCAGTACTTC

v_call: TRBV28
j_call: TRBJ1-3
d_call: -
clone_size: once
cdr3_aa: CASSPLSSAGNTIYF
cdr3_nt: TGTGCCAGCAGCCCACTGAGTTCGGCGGGAAACACCATATATTTT

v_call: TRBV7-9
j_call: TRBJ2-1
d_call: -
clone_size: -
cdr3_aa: CASSHTGYNEQFF
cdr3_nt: TGTGCCAGCAGCCATACAGGGTACAATGAGCAGTTCTTC

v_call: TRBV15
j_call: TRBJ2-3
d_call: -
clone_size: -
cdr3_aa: CATRDLGATDTQYF
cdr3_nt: TGTGCCACCAGGGATCTAGGGGCCACAGATACGCAGTATTTT

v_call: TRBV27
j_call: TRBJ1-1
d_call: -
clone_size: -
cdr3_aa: CASSLNPSGPEAFF
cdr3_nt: TGTGCCAGCAGTTTAAACCCCTCAGGCCCTGAAGCTTTCTTT

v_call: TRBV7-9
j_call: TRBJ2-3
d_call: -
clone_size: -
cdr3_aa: CASSSPGPLDTQYF
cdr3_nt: TGTGCCAGCAGCTCCCCGGGGCCTTTAGATACGCAGTATTTT

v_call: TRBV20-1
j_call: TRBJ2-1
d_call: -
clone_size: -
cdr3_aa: CSAPDNEQFF
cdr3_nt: TGCAGTGCCCCCGACAATGAGCAGTTCTTC

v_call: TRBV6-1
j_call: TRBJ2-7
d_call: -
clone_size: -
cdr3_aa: CASSEEEGPSYEQYF
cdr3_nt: TGTGCCAGCAGTGAAGAAGAGGGGCCCTCCTACGAGCAGTACTTC

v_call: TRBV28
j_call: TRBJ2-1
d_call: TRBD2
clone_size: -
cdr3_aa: CASSLFAGGHNEQFF
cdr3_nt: TGTGCCAGCAGTTTATTTGCGGGAGGCCACAATGAGCAGTTCTTC

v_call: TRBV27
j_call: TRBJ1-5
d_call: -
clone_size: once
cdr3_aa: CASSLSVPRVRTLGQYQPQHF
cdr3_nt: TGTGCCAGCAGTTTATCGGTCCCTAGGGTAAGGACATTGGGCCAATATCAGCCCCAGCATTTT

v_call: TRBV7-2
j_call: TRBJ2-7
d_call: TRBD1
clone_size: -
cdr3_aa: CASSLLAFRDSSYEQYF
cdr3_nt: TGTGCCAGCAGCTTACTCGCCTTCCGGGACAGCTCCTACGAGCAGTACTTC

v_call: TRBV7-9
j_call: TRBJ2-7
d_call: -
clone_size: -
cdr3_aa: CASSLDRGVSSYEQYF
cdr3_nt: TGTGCCAGCAGCCTAGATCGCGGGGTAAGCTCCTACGAGCAGTACTTC